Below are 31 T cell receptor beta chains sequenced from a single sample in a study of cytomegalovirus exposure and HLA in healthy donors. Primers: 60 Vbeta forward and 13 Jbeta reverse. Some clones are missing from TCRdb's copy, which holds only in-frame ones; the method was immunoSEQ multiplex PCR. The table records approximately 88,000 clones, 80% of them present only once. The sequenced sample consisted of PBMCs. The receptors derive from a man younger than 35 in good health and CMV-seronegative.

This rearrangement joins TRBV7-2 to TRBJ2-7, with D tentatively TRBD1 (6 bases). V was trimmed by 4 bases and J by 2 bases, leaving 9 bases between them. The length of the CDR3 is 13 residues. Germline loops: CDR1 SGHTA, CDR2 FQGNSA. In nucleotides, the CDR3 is TGTGCCAGCAGCTCTACAGGGACCTACGAGCAGTACTTC. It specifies CASSSTGTYEQYF.

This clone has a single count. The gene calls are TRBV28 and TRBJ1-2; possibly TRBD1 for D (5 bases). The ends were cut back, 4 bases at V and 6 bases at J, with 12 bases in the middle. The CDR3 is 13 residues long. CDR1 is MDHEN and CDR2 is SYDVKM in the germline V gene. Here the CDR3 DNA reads TGTGCCAGCAGTTATCCGATCAGGGATGGCTACACCTTC. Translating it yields CASSYPIRDGYTF.

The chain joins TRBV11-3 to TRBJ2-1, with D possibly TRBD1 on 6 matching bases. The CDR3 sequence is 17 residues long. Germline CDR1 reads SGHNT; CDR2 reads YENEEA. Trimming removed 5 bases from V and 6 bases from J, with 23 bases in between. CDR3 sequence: CASSKITTNSGANEQFF. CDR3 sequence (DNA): TGTGCCAGCAGCAAGATCACGACCAACTCAGGGGCCAATGAGCAGTTCTTC.

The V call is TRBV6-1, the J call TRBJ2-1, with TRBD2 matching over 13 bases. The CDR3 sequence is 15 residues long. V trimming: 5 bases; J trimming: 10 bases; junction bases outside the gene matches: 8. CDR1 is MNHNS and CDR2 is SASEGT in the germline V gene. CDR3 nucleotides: TGTGCCAGCAGTACGGCGACTAGCGGGGGGAAGGAGCAGTTCTTC. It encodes CASSTATSGGKEQFF.

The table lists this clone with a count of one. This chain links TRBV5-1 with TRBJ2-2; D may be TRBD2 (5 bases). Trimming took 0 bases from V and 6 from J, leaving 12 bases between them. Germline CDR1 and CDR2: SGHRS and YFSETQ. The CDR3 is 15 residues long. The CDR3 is CASSLDPAAAGELFF. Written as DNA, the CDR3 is TGCGCCAGCAGCTTGGATCCGGCAGCGGCCGGGGAGCTGTTTTTT.

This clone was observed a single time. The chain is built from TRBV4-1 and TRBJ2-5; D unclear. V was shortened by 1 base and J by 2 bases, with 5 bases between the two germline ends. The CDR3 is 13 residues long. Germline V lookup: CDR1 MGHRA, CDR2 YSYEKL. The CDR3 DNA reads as TGCGCCAGCAGCCAAGGCAGACAAGAGACCCAGTACTTC. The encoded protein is CASSQGRQETQYF.

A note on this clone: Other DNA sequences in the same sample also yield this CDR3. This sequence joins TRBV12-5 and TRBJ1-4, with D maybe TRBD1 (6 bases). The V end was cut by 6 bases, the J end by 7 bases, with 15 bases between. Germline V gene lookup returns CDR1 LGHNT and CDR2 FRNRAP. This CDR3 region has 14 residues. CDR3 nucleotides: TGTGCTAGTGGCCTTCAGGGAGGGGGTGAAAAACTGTTTTTT. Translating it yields CASGLQGGGEKLFF.

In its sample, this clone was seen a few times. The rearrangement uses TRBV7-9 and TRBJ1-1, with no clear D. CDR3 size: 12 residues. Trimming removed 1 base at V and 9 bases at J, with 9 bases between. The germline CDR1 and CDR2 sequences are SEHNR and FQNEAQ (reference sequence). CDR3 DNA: TGTGCCAGCAGCTTAGACCACAGTAAAGCTTTCTTT. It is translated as CASSLDHSKAFF.

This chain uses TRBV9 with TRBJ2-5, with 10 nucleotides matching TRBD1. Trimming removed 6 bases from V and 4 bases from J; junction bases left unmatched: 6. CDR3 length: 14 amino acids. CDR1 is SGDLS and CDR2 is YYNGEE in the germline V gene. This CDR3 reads CASNRQGASETQYF. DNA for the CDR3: TGTGCCAGCAATAGACAGGGGGCATCAGAGACCCAGTACTTC.

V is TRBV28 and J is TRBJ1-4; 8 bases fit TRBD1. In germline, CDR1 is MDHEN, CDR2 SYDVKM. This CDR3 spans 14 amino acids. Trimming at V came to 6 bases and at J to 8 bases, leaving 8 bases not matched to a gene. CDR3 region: CASSPGQAREKLFF. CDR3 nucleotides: TGTGCCAGCAGCCCGGGACAGGCAAGAGAAAAACTGTTTTTT.

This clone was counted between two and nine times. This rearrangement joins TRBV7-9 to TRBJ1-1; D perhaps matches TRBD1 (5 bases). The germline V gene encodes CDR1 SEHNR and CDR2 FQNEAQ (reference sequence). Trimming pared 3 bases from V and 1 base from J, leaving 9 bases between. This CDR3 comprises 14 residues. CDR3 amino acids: CASSFQGGNTEAFF. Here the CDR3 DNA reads TGTGCCAGCAGCTTTCAGGGCGGGAACACTGAAGCTTTCTTT. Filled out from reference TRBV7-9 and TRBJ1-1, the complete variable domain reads DTGVSQNPRHKITKRGQNVTFRCDPISEHNRLYWYRQTLGQGPEFLTYFQNEAQLEKSRLLSDRFSAERPKGSFSTLEIQRTEQGDSAMYLCASSFQGGNTEAFFGQGTRLTVV.

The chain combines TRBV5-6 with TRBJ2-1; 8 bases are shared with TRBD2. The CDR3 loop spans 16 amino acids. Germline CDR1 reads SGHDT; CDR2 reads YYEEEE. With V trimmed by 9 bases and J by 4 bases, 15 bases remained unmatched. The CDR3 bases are TGTGCCACCCACCAGACGGGGGGGACCCCATACAATGAGCAGTTCTTC. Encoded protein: CATHQTGGTPYNEQFF. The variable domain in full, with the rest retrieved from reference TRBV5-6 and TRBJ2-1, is DAGVTQSPTHLIKTRGQQVTLRCSPKSGHDTVSWYQQALGQGPQFIFQYYEEEERQRGNFPDRFSGHQFPNYSSELNVNALLLGDSALYLCATHQTGGTPYNEQFFGPGTRLTVL.

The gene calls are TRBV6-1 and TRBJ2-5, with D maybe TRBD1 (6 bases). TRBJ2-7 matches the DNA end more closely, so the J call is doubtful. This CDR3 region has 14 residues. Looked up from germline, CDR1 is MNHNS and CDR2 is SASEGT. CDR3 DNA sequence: TGTGCCAGCAGCTACAGGGTTGACTCCTACGAGCAGTACTTC. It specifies CASSYRVDSYEQYF.

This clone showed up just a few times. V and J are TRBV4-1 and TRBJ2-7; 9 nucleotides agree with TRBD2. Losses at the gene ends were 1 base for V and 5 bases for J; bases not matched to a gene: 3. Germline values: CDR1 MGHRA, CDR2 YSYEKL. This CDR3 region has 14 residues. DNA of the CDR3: TGCGCCAGCAGCCAAGGCGGGGGGGGAAACGAGCAGTACTTC. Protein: CASSQGGGGNEQYF.

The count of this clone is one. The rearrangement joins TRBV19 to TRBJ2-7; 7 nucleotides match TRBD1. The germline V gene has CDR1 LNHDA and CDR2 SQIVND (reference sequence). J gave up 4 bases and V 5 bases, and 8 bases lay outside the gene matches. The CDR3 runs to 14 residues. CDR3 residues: CASSPMGQTYEQYF. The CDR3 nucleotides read TGTGCCAGTAGTCCAATGGGACAGACTTACGAGCAGTACTTC.

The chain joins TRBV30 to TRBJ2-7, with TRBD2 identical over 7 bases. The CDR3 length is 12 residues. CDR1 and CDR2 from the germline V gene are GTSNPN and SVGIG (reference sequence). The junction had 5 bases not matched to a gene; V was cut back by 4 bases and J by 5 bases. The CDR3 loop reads CAWTYGGDEQYF. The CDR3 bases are TGTGCCTGGACCTATGGGGGGGACGAGCAGTACTTC.

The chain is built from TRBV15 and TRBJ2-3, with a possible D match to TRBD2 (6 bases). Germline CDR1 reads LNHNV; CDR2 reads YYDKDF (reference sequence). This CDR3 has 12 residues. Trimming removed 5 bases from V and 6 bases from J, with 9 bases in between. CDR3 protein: CATSRGRDTQYF. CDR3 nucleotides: TGTGCCACCAGCCGAGGGAGGGATACGCAGTATTTT.

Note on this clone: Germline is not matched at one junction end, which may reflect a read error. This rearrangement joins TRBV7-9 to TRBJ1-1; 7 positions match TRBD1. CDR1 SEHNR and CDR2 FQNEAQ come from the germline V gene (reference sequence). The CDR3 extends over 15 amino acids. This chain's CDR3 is CSSSLRQGLNTEAFF. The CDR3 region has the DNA TGTTCCAGCAGCCTCAGACAGGGTCTGAACACTGAAGCTTTCTTT.

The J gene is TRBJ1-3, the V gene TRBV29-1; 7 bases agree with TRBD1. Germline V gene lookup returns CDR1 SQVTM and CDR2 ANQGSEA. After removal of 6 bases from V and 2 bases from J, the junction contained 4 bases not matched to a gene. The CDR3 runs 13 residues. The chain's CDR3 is CSVDGTAGNTIYF. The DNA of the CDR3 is TGCAGCGTCGACGGGACAGCTGGAAACACCATATATTTT.

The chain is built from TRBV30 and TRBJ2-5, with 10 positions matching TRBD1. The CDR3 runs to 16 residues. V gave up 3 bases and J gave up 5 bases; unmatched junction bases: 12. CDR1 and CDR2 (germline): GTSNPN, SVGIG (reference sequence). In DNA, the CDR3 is TGTGCCTGGAGGGGCACCGGGACAGGGGTCTGGGAGACCCAGTACTTC. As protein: CAWRGTGTGVWETQYF.

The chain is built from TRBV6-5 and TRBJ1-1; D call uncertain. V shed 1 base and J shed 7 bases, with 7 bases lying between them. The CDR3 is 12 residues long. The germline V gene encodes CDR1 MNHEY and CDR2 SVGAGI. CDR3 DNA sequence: TGTGCCAGCAGTTACTACTCAGGTGAAGCTTTCTTT. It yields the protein CASSYYSGEAFF.

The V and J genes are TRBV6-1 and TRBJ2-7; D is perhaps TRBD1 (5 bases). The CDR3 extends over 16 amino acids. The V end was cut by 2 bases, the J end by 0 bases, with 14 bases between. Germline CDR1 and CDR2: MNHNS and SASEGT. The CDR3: CASSELTGSSSYEQYF. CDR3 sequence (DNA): TGTGCCAGCAGTGAATTAACAGGATCTTCCTCCTACGAGCAGTACTTC.

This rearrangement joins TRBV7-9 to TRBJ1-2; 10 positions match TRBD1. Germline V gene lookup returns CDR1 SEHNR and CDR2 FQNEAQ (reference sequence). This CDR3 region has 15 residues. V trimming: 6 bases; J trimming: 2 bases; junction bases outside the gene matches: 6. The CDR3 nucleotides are TGTGCCAGCAGTCACACGACAGGGGGCAACTATGGCTACACCTTC. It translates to CASSHTTGGNYGYTF.

The CDR3 nucleotides read TGTGCCAGCAGCTTGGTAGCGGGGGGGCCAGATACGCAGTATTTT. It translates to CASSLVAGGPDTQYF. The chain links TRBV5-4 to TRBJ2-3; 11 nucleotides agree with TRBD2. Germline values: CDR1 SGHNT, CDR2 YYREEE (reference sequence). CDR3 length equals 15 residues. V gave up 0 bases and J gave up 4 bases; unmatched junction bases: 1.

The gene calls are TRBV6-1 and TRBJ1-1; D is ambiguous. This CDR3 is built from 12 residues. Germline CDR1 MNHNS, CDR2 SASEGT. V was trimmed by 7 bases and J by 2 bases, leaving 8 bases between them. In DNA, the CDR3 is TGTGCCAGCACTGACGTCAACACTGAAGCTTTCTTT. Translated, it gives CASTDVNTEAFF.

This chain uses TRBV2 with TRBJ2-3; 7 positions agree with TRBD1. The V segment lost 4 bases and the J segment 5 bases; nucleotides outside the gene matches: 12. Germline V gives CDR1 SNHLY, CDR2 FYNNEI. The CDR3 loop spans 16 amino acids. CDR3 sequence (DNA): TGTGCCAGCAGTGTCACAGGGGTAATTCAAGAAGATACGCAGTATTTT. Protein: CASSVTGVIQEDTQYF.

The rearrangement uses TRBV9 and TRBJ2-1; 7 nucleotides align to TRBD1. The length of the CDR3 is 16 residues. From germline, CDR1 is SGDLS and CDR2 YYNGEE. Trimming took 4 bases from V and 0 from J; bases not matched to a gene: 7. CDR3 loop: CASSPRQGPSYNEQFF. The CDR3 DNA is TGTGCCAGCAGCCCCAGACAGGGACCCTCCTACAATGAGCAGTTCTTC.

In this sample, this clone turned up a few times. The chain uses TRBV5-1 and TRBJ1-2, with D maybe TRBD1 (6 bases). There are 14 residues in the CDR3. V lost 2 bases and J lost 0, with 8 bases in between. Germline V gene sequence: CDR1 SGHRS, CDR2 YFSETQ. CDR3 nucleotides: TGCGCCAGCAGCTTCGGACAGTCTAACTATGGCTACACCTTC. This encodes CASSFGQSNYGYTF.

The CDR3 DNA is TGTGCCAGCAGCCGGACAGGGGATGGCTACACCTTC. Translated: CASSRTGDGYTF. V is TRBV11-2 and J is TRBJ1-2, with 9 bases lining up with TRBD1. Germline V gene data show CDR1 as SGHAT and CDR2 as FQNNGV. This CDR3 is 12 amino acids long. Unmatched junction bases numbered 1, after V lost 5 bases and J lost 6 bases.

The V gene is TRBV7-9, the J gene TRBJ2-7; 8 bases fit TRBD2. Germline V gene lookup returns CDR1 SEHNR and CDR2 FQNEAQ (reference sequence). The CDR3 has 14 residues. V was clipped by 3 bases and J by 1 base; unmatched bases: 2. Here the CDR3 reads CASSFGGGSYEQYF. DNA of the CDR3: TGTGCCAGCAGCTTCGGGGGGGGGTCCTACGAGCAGTACTTC. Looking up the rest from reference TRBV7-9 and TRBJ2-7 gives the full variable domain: DTGVSQNPRHKITKRGQNVTFRCDPISEHNRLYWYRQTLGQGPEFLTYFQNEAQLEKSRLLSDRFSAERPKGSFSTLEIQRTEQGDSAMYLCASSFGGGSYEQYFGPGTRLTVT.

For the CDR3, the DNA is TGTGCCAGCAGCCAGGGGGGGGGACAGGGGCGCTACAATGAGCAGTTCTTC. The encoded protein is CASSQGGGQGRYNEQFF. The V call is TRBV5-4, the J call TRBJ2-1; TRBD1 agrees at 10 bases. Germline trimming cut 4 bases from V and 3 bases from J; bases unmatched to any gene: 10. Germline V gene data show CDR1 as SGHNT and CDR2 as YYREEE (reference sequence). This CDR3 contains 17 residues.